Each of the 24 T cell receptor beta chains below was sequenced from the same sample in a study of cytomegalovirus exposure and HLA in healthy donors. The PCR ran on 60 Vbeta and 13 Jbeta primers. Sequencing was performed with immunoSEQ multiplex PCR; in TCRdb, only in-frame clones are kept and a portion is missing. The sample has tens of thousands of clones; roughly 80% are singletons. Input material: PBMCs. The receptors stem from a girl aged 2 to 9 in good health and CMV-seropositive.

The CDR3 DNA reads TGTGCCAGCAGTCCCTGGGACTTGACTGAAGCTTTCTTT. Translated, it gives CASSPWDLTEAFF. The V call is TRBV6-5, the J call TRBJ1-1, with D possibly being TRBD1 (5 bases). Trimming stripped 5 bases from V and 5 bases from J, with 12 bases between. This CDR3 has 13 residues. Germline V gene lookup returns CDR1 MNHEY and CDR2 SVGAGI.

The V call is TRBV6-5, the J call TRBJ1-1; D possibly corresponds to TRBD1 (6 bases). CDR3 length: 14 residues. V was cut by 7 bases and J by 1 base, with 13 bases left in between. The germline CDR1 and CDR2 sequences are MNHEY and SVGAGI. The CDR3 is CASKSTGQNTEAFF. As DNA, the CDR3 is TGTGCCAGCAAAAGCACAGGGCAGAACACTGAAGCTTTCTTT.

The chain employs TRBV21-1 and TRBJ2-7; TRBD2 reflects the table's D call only, with no check against the DNA. TRBV21-1 is tagged as a pseudogene. The CDR3 is 14 residues long. The CDR3 loop is CASSRTSGTYEQYF. The CDR3 bases are TGTGCCAGCAGCAGGACTAGCGGGACCTACGAGCAGTACTTC.

The gene calls are TRBV4-3 and TRBJ1-2; 12 bases line up with TRBD1. V gave up 0 bases and J gave up 7 bases; unmatched junction bases: 3. The CDR3 spans 15 residues. Germline CDR1 and CDR2: LGHNA and YSLEER. The CDR3 spells CASSQEGTGGRGYTF. The DNA of the CDR3 is TGCGCCAGCAGCCAAGAAGGGACAGGGGGCCGTGGCTACACCTTC.

The chain joins TRBV5-1 to TRBJ2-7, with 7 bases aligning to TRBD1. Germline loops: CDR1 SGHRS, CDR2 YFSETQ. The CDR3 has 16 amino acids. J was trimmed by 4 bases and V by 3 bases; bases with no gene match: 13. The CDR3 nucleotides are TGCGCCAGCAGCTCTGAAACAGGGGTCTCCTTTTACGAGCAGTACTTC. It is translated as CASSSETGVSFYEQYF.

This sequence joins TRBV9 and TRBJ2-3; D is undetermined. V lost 0 bases, J lost 2 bases, and 10 bases lay in between. The CDR3 runs 15 residues. CDR1 and CDR2 (germline): SGDLS, YYNGEE. CDR3 amino acids: CASSVGRGTTDTQYF. The CDR3 DNA reads TGTGCCAGCAGCGTAGGTAGAGGTACCACAGATACGCAGTATTTT.

The J gene is TRBJ1-2, the V gene TRBV7-9, with D perhaps matching TRBD1 (5 bases). V was trimmed by 1 base and J by 7 bases, leaving 10 bases between them. CDR1 is SEHNR and CDR2 is FQNEAQ in the germline V gene (reference sequence). CDR3 length equals 13 residues. CDR3 bases: TGTGCCAGCAGCTTAGTAGGGGTCGGTGGCTACACCTTC. Its protein product is CASSLVGVGGYTF. The full variable domain, rest sourced from reference TRBV7-9 and TRBJ1-2, is DTGVSQNPRHKITKRGQNVTFRCDPISEHNRLYWYRQTLGQGPEFLTYFQNEAQLEKSRLLSDRFSAERPKGSFSTLEIQRTEQGDSAMYLCASSLVGVGGYTFGSGTRLTVV.

The CDR3 protein is CSVEDPSSLAGPNTGELFF. The CDR3 DNA reads TGCAGCGTTGAAGATCCATCGTCGCTAGCGGGACCGAACACCGGGGAGCTGTTTTTT. The chain combines TRBV29-1 with TRBJ2-2; 9 positions agree with TRBD2. Germline assignment: CDR1 SQVTM and CDR2 ANQGSEA. The CDR3 has 19 residues. V trimming: 0 bases; J trimming: 0 bases; junction bases outside the gene matches: 11.

The V and J genes are TRBV7-9 and TRBJ2-5; 9 nucleotides agree with TRBD2. This CDR3 comprises 15 residues. V dropped 0 bases and J dropped 2; count of bases not matched to a gene: 1. Germline CDR1 is SEHNR and CDR2 is FQNEAQ (reference sequence). CDR3 sequence (DNA): TGTGCCAGCAGCTTAGCCACTAGCGGGCAAGAGACCCAGTACTTC. Translation: CASSLATSGQETQYF.

As concerns this clone: At the DNA level, this CDR3 is encoded by other sequences in the same sample as well. The V and J genes are TRBV28 and TRBJ1-1; D not certain. V shed 2 bases and J shed 0 bases, with 7 bases lying between them. The CDR3 is made up of 14 amino acids. In germline, CDR1 is MDHEN, CDR2 SYDVKM. The CDR3 DNA reads TGTGCCAGCAGTTTAAGAGCGATGAACACTGAAGCTTTCTTT. It yields the protein CASSLRAMNTEAFF.

This clone was counted a few times. The rearrangement links TRBV29-1 to TRBJ2-3, with 7 bases that match TRBD2. Germline V CDR1 and CDR2: SQVTM, ANQGSEA. The CDR3 totals 14 residues. Trimming removed 6 bases from V and 3 bases from J; junction bases left unmatched: 9. CDR3 DNA sequence: TGCAGCGTATCCGGGAGGTTTGGGACAGATACGCAGTATTTT. Its translation is CSVSGRFGTDTQYF.

The rearrangement uses TRBV18 and TRBJ1-1; D possibly corresponds to TRBD1 (6 bases). Per germline, CDR1 KGHSH and CDR2 LQKENI. Trimming shortened V by 3 bases and J by 4 bases, and 18 bases separated the two germline ends. The CDR3 spans 16 residues. CDR3 residues: CASSPRPPEGVTEAFF. CDR3 DNA: TGTGCCAGCTCACCCCGGCCCCCCGAGGGGGTCACTGAAGCTTTCTTT.

The genes are TRBV19 and TRBJ1-1, with D tentatively TRBD1 (6 bases). V was trimmed by 6 bases and J by 3 bases, leaving 11 bases between them. CDR1 and CDR2 from the germline V gene are LNHDA and SQIVND (reference sequence). This CDR3 spans 13 amino acids. CDR3: CASSDQGYTEAFF. DNA for the CDR3: TGTGCCAGTAGCGATCAGGGGTACACTGAAGCTTTCTTT.

V and J are TRBV7-6 and TRBJ1-2; a weak D match, TRBD1 (6 bases). The V gene's germline CDR1 is SGHVS and CDR2 FNYEAQ. CDR3 size: 14 residues. V was cut by 5 bases and J by 3 bases, with 13 bases left in between. CDR3: CASSQLQGDYGYTF. The CDR3, as DNA: TGTGCCAGCAGCCAACTACAGGGTGACTATGGCTACACCTTC.

V gene TRBV6-5 combines with J gene TRBJ2-5; TRBD2 aligns across 9 bases. Germline V gene sequence: CDR1 MNHEY, CDR2 SVGAGI. V trimming: 7 bases; J trimming: 5 bases; junction bases outside the gene matches: 2. This CDR3 is 12 amino acids long. The CDR3 spells CASTGLAETQYF. The CDR3 DNA follows: TGTGCCAGCACTGGACTAGCGGAGACCCAGTACTTC.

This chain connects TRBV12-2 to TRBJ2-7; the table assigns TRBD2, which was not confirmed against the DNA. TRBV12-2 is described as a pseudogene. The CDR3 sequence is 15 residues long. The CDR3 nucleotides are TGTGCAAGTCGCCCTCCCCCCAGACGAGGGCGGGAGCAGTACTTC. The encoded protein is CASRPPPRRGREQYF.

This clone was counted a single time. The chain combines TRBV6-1 with TRBJ1-3; possible D gene TRBD1, 6 bases. Germline values: CDR1 MNHNS, CDR2 SASEGT. The CDR3 contains 14 residues. V lost 4 bases, J lost 6 bases, and 13 bases lay in between. CDR3: CASSGLTGINTIYF. As DNA, the CDR3 is TGTGCCAGCAGTGGGCTGACAGGAATAAACACCATATATTTT.

Here the CDR3 DNA reads TGTGCCAGCAGCCTCCGGGACAGTTACAATGAGCAGTTCTTC. Protein product: CASSLRDSYNEQFF. The V call is TRBV7-8, the J call TRBJ2-1; 7 bases are a match to TRBD1. CDR1 and CDR2 from the germline V gene are SGHVS and FQNEAQ. After removal of 5 bases from V and 4 bases from J, the junction contained 5 bases not matched to a gene. CDR3 size: 14 residues.

V is TRBV19 and J is TRBJ2-3; 10 nucleotides match TRBD2. CDR1 is LNHDA, CDR2 SQIVND, per germline (reference sequence). Unmatched junction bases numbered 11, after V lost 5 bases and J lost 0 bases. This CDR3 has 18 residues. The CDR3 coding sequence is TGTGCCAGTAGTGACACTAGCGGGACAGCATCTAGCACAGATACGCAGTATTTT. Its protein product is CASSDTSGTASSTDTQYF. Supplemented by reference TRBV19 and TRBJ2-3, the full variable domain reads DGGITQSPKYLFRKEGQNVTLSCEQNLNHDAMYWYRQDPGQGLRLIYYSQIVNDFQKGDIAEGYSVSREKKESFPLTVTSAQKNPTAFYLCASSDTSGTASSTDTQYFGPGTRLTVL.

The chain couples TRBV7-8 to TRBJ1-1; TRBD1 matches at 8 bases. This CDR3 contains 14 residues. Trimming took 2 bases from V and 5 from J; bases not matched to a gene: 4. CDR1 and CDR2 from the germline V gene are SGHVS and FQNEAQ. CDR3 amino acids: CASSLPGGRTEAFF. CDR3 sequence (DNA): TGTGCCAGCAGCTTACCAGGGGGCAGGACTGAAGCTTTCTTT.

V usage is TRBV5-1 and J usage is TRBJ2-3; D call uncertain. Germline V gives CDR1 SGHRS, CDR2 YFSETQ. Trimming removed 1 base at V and 4 bases at J, with 13 bases between. This CDR3 contains 15 residues. The CDR3 loop reads CASSLSSSGPDTQYF. Here the CDR3 DNA reads TGCGCCAGCAGCTTGAGTTCTAGTGGCCCAGATACGCAGTATTTT. Supplemented by reference TRBV5-1 and TRBJ2-3, the full variable domain reads KAGVTQTPRYLIKTRGQQVTLSCSPISGHRSVSWYQQTPGQGLQFLFEYFSETQRNKGNFPGRFSGRQFSNSRSEMNVSTLELGDSALYLCASSLSSSGPDTQYFGPGTRLTVL.

V is TRBV6-5 and J is TRBJ2-3, with 8 positions matching TRBD2. The junction had 7 bases not matched to a gene; V was cut back by 3 bases and J by 2 bases. Germline V gene sequence: CDR1 MNHEY, CDR2 SVGAGI. CDR3 size: 16 residues. The CDR3: CASSYTAGGFTDTQYF. The DNA for the CDR3 is TGTGCCAGCAGTTATACGGCGGGAGGATTCACAGATACGCAGTATTTT.

The chain links TRBV5-4 to TRBJ2-6, with D perhaps TRBD1 (7 bases). Germline values: CDR1 SGHNT, CDR2 YYREEE (reference sequence). This CDR3 has 16 residues. Trimming took 4 bases from V and 3 from J, leaving 14 bases between them. The CDR3 DNA reads TGTGCCAGCAGCGGAGGGGGCCTAGGTGGGGCCAACGTCCTGACTTTC. It encodes CASSGGGLGGANVLTF.

The chain employs TRBV9 and TRBJ2-2, with TRBD2 matching over 7 bases. Germline CDR1 and CDR2: SGDLS and YYNGEE. This CDR3 spans 17 amino acids. The junction had 13 bases not matched to a gene; V was cut back by 4 bases and J by 4 bases. The CDR3 protein is CASSLEAPSSGTGELFF. The CDR3 DNA reads as TGTGCCAGCAGCCTCGAGGCCCCTTCTAGCGGCACCGGGGAGCTGTTTTTT.